This paragraph reports one T cell receptor beta chain. The data derive from a study of blood T cell repertoires in COVID-19. About the research overall: The United States, Italy and Spain provided the acute and convalescent COVID-19 samples. Nucleic acid was either cDNA or gDNA, and it came from T cells, B-cell-depleted T cells, or PBMCs.

V was clipped by 0 bases and J by 2 bases, with 12 bases between them. Germline loops: CDR1 LGHNT, CDR2 FRNRAP. The CDR3 length is 16 residues. Under the authors' procedure: Scientists estimated how many nucleated cells there were by amplifying reference gene primers. Only in-frame clones appear in the TCRdb table, and some are missing; sequencing was by immunoSEQ multiplex PCR. The V and J calls and clone size come from that table; D and trimming were worked out from the DNA. The sample includes over 250,000 clones, under 90% of them seen just once. The V and J genes are TRBV12-5 and TRBJ2-3, with no clear D. The sequence was obtained from a woman between 50 and 59 years old who had recovered from COVID-19. The material sequenced was peripheral blood. The CDR3 region is CASGLVLTILTDTQYF. The CDR3 DNA sequence: TGTGCTAGTGGTTTGGTATTGACAATCCTCACAGATACGCAGTATTTT.